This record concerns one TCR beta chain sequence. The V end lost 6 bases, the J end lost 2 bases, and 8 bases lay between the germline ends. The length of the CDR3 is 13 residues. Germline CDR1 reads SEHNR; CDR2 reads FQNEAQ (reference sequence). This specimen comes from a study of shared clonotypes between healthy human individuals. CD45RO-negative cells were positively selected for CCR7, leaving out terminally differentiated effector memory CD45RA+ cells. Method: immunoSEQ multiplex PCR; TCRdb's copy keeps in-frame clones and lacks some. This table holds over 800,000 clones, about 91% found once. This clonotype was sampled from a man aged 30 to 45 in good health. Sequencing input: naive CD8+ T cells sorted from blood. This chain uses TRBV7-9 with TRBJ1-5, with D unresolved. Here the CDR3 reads CASRADGNQPQHF. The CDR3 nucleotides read TGTGCCAGCAGAGCGGATGGCAATCAGCCCCAGCATTTT.